A selection of T cell receptor beta chains follows, all from one sample in a study of T and B cells in COVID-19 patients. A single record per CDR3 protein comes from TCRdb applying MiXCR to the multiplex PCR reads. The sample has 22,000 or so distinct CDR3 sequences; under 30% are singletons. The sample was blood. The receptors here all came from a human donor who had recovered from COVID-19. The CDR3 runs from the conserved cysteine through the conserved F or W. The D gene is left open where the match is weak. Expanded clones are given a class, and other clones once, few, many or no size at all.

TRBV6-5,TRBJ2-7,NA,TRBD1,TGTGCCAGCAGTCCGACAGGGGCCTACGAGCAGTACTTC,CASSPTGAYEQYF
TRBV12-3/TRBV12-4,TRBJ2-7,many,TRBD2,TGTGCCAGCAGCTCCGGGACTAGCGGGTACTCCTACGAGCAGTACTTC,CASSSGTSGYSYEQYF
TRBV5-4,TRBJ1-6,NA,NA,TGTGCCAGCAGCTTCCCCGCGGCACCCCTCCACTTT,CASSFPAAPLHF
TRBV5-4,TRBJ2-5,NA,TRBD2,TGTGCCAGCAGTTTACAACTAGCGGAGCAAGAGACCCAGTACTTC,CASSLQLAEQETQYF
TRBV24-1,TRBJ2-1,NA,TRBD1,TGTGCCACCAGTGACCGGGACAGATACAATGAGCAGTTCTTC,CATSDRDRYNEQFF
TRBV18,TRBJ2-5,few,NA,TGTGCCAGCTCACCGTCCGGGCAAGAGACCCAGTACTTC,CASSPSGQETQYF
TRBV5-6,TRBJ2-1,many,NA,TGTGCCAGCGCCGACCCGGACACCTCCTACAATGAGCAGTTCTTC,CASADPDTSYNEQFF
TRBV7-2,TRBJ2-3,few,NA,TGTGCCAGCAGCCCAAGTCGGAGCGCAGATACGCAGTATTTT,CASSPSRSADTQYF
TRBV7-9,TRBJ2-3,few,TRBD1,TGTGCCAGCAGCTTAGAGGGGGCGGATACGCAGTATTTT,CASSLEGADTQYF
TRBV30,TRBJ1-4,medium-sized,NA,TGTGCCTGGAGCTCCAGGGGAGGGGAAAAACTGTTTTTT,CAWSSRGGEKLFF
TRBV7-6,TRBJ1-4,few,NA,TGTGCCAGCAGCTTAGGGGTCAGGAAGGCTAATGAAAAACTGTTTTTT,CASSLGVRKANEKLFF
TRBV18,TRBJ2-6,few,TRBD2,TGTGCCAGCTCACCAACTAGCGGGGTCTCTGGGGCCAACGTCCTGACTTTC,CASSPTSGVSGANVLTF
TRBV20-1,TRBJ2-1,NA,NA,TGCAGTGCCCCGCTGAACGGGGAGCAGTTCTTC,CSAPLNGEQFF
TRBV5-3,TRBJ2-1,NA,TRBD2,TGTGCCAGAAGCTTCAGGCGTACTAGCGGCAATGAGCAGTTCTTC,CARSFRRTSGNEQFF
TRBV5-4,TRBJ2-5,NA,TRBD2,TGTGCCAGCAGCTTGCAGCGGGAGGGCCGAGAGACCCAGTACTTC,CASSLQREGRETQYF
TRBV5-4,TRBJ2-3,few,TRBD1,TGTGCCAGCAGCATCGGACAGGGCGCAGATACGCAGTATTTT,CASSIGQGADTQYF
TRBV24-1,TRBJ2-2,NA,NA,TGTGCCACCAGTGATGCGCGTACGACGAACACCGGGGAGCTGTTTTTT,CATSDARTTNTGELFF
TRBV27,TRBJ2-3,many,NA,TGTGCCAGCAGTTTAAGTCTTCCGGGGTGGGCAGATACGCAGTATTTT,CASSLSLPGWADTQYF
TRBV11-1,TRBJ2-3,few,NA,TGTGCCAGCAGTTACGGAGGCACAGATACGCAGTATTTT,CASSYGGTDTQYF
TRBV5-1,TRBJ2-1,few,TRBD1,TGCGCCAGCAGCACCGGGACAGGGGGCGATCATGAGCAGTTCTTC,CASSTGTGGDHEQFF
TRBV18,TRBJ2-7,NA,NA,TGTGCCAGCTCTCCGCCAAGCGCCTACGAGCAGTACTTC,CASSPPSAYEQYF
TRBV25-1,TRBJ2-1,NA,NA,TGTGCCAGCAGGGGAGACCCTTACAATGAGCAGTTCTTC,CASRGDPYNEQFF
TRBV5-5,TRBJ2-5,few,NA,TGTGCCAGCAGCTTGGGACTTTTCGGTCATCACTTC,CASSLGLFGHHF
TRBV6-5,TRBJ1-5,once,NA,TGTGCCAGCAGTTATGGCGGGTTCGGAAATCAGCCCCAGCATTTT,CASSYGGFGNQPQHF
TRBV7-2,TRBJ2-7,NA,TRBD1,TGTGCCAGCAGCTTAGAAGGCTTGACAGGGCGGGAGCAGTACTTC,CASSLEGLTGREQYF
TRBV7-9,TRBJ2-2,NA,NA,TGTGCCAGCAGCTTCAACAGGGAGTCCGGCGGGGAGCTGTTTTTT,CASSFNRESGGELFF
TRBV10-3,TRBJ2-7,few,NA,TGTGCCATCACCGAGTCCCGTGCCTACGAGCAGTACTTC,CAITESRAYEQYF
TRBV5-1,TRBJ1-4,few,NA,TGCGCCAGCAGCTTGGAAGGGGGGAATGAAAAACTGTTTTTT,CASSLEGGNEKLFF
TRBV12-3/TRBV12-4,TRBJ2-3,NA,NA,TGTGCCAGCAGTTTAGAGTGGTCTAGCACAGATACGCAGTATTTT,CASSLEWSSTDTQYF
TRBV20-1,TRBJ2-5,NA,TRBD2,TGCAGTGCTAGAGATAGCGGGAGGTCCCCCCAAGAGACCCAGTACTTC,CSARDSGRSPQETQYF
TRBV2,TRBJ2-1,NA,TRBD2,TGTGCCAGCATCGGGACTAGCGGGGGTAACAATGAGCAGTTCTTC,CASIGTSGGNNEQFF
TRBV5-1,TRBJ2-5,NA,TRBD2,TGCGCCAGCAGCTTGACCAGCGGGGCCCAAGAGACCCAGTACTTC,CASSLTSGAQETQYF
TRBV6-4,TRBJ2-1,few,NA,TGTGCCAGCAGTGACCAGGGAGAGGACAATGAGCAGTTCTTC,CASSDQGEDNEQFF
TRBV18,TRBJ2-1,NA,NA,TGTGCCAGCTCACGAAACTCAGCAGGCCCCAGGGAGCAGTTCTTC,CASSRNSAGPREQFF
TRBV30,TRBJ1-3,many,NA,TGTGCCTGCTCCCTGGGCCTCTCTGGAAACACCATATATTTT,CACSLGLSGNTIYF
TRBV9,TRBJ2-5,NA,TRBD2,TGTGCCAGCAGCCCCACCCCGCTAGCGGGGGGGGAGACCCAGTACTTC,CASSPTPLAGGETQYF
TRBV19,TRBJ2-2,medium-sized,NA,TGTGCCAGTAGTATAGGCGGAGCCACCGGGGAGCTGTTTTTT,CASSIGGATGELFF
TRBV6-5,TRBJ1-4,NA,NA,TGTGCCAGCAGTGAGGTAAGGGCAGAAAAACTGTTTTTT,CASSEVRAEKLFF
TRBV15,TRBJ2-5,medium-sized,TRBD1,TGTGCCACCAGCAGAGACGGACAGGGCAGGGAGACCCAGTACTTC,CATSRDGQGRETQYF
TRBV5-6,TRBJ2-7,few,TRBD2,TGTGCCAGCAGCTTGGGGGGGGGTAGCGGGGGTACCTACGAGCAGTACTTC,CASSLGGGSGGTYEQYF
TRBV4-2,TRBJ2-2,NA,NA,TGTGCCAGCAGGGTTAGAGGTACCGGGGAGCTGTTTTTT,CASRVRGTGELFF
TRBV30,TRBJ2-3,many,TRBD2,TGTGCCTGGGTAAGCGGGGCTCGCACAGATACGCAGTATTTT,CAWVSGARTDTQYF